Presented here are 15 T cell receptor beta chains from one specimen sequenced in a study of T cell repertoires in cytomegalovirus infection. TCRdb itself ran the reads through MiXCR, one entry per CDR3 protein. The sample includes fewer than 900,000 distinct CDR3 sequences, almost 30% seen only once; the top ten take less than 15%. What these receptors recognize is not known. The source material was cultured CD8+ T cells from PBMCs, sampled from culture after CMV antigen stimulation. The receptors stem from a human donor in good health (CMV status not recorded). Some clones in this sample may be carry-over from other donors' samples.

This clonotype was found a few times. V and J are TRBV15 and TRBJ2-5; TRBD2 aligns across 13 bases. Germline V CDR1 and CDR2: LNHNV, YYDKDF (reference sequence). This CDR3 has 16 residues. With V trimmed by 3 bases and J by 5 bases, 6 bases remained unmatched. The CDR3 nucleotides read TGTGCCACCAGCAGTGGGACTAGCGGGGCGATTGAGACCCAGTACTTC. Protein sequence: CATSSGTSGAIETQYF.

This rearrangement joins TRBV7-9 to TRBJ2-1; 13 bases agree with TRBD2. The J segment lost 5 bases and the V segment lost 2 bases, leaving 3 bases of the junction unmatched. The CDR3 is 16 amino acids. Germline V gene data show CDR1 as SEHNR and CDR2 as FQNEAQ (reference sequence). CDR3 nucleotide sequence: TGTGCCAGCAGCTTAAAACTAGCGGGGGGGGACAATGAGCAGTTCTTC. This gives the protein CASSLKLAGGDNEQFF.

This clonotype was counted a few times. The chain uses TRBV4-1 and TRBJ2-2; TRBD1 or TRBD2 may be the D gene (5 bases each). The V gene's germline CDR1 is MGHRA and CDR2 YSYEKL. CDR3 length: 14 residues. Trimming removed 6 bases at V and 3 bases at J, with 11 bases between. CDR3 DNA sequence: TGCGCCAGCAGTGCCGGGACGGACACCGGGGAGCTGTTTTTT. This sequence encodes CASSAGTDTGELFF.

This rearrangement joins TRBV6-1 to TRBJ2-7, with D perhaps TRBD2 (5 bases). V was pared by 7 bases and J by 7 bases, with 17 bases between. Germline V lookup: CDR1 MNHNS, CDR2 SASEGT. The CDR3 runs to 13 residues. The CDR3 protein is CASKEGSAEEQYF. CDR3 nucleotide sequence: TGTGCCAGCAAAGAAGGGTCAGCGGAAGAGCAGTACTTC.

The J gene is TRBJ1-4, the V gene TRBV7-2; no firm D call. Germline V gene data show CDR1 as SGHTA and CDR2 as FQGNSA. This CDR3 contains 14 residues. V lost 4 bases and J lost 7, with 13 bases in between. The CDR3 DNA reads TGTGCCAGCAGCTCTTATCGGGAGGGTGAAAAACTGTTTTTT. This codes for CASSSYREGEKLFF.

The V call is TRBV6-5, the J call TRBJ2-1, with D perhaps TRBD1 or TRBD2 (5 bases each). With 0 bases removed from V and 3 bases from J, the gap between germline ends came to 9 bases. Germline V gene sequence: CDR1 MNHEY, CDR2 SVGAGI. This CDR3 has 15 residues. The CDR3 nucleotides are TGTGCCAGCAGTTACTCGGGGGACGACTACAATGAGCAGTTCTTC. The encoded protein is CASSYSGDDYNEQFF.

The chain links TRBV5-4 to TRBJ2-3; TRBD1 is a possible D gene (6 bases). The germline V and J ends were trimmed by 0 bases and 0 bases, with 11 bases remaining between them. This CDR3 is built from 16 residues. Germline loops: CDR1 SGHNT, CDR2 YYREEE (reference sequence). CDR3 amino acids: CASSLEGVGSTDTQYF. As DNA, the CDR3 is TGTGCCAGCAGCTTGGAGGGGGTAGGGAGCACAGATACGCAGTATTTT.

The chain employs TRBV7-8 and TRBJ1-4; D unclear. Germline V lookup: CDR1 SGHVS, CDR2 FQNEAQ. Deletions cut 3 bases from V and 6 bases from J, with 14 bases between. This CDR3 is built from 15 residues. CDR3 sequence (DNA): TGTGCCAGCAGCTTTCCGGACGCGAGTGATGAAAAACTGTTTTTT. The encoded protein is CASSFPDASDEKLFF. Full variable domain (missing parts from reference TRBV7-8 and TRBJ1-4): GAGVSQSPRYKVAKRGQDVALRCDPISGHVSLFWYQQALGQGPEFLTYFQNEAQLDKSGLPSDRFFAERPEGSVSTLKIQRTQQEDSAVYLCASSFPDASDEKLFFGSGTQLSVL.

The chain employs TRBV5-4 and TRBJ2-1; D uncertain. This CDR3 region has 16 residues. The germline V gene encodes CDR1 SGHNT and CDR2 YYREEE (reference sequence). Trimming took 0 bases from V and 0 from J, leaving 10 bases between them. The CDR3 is CASSLDEIPSYNEQFF. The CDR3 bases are TGTGCCAGCAGCTTGGACGAGATCCCCTCCTACAATGAGCAGTTCTTC.

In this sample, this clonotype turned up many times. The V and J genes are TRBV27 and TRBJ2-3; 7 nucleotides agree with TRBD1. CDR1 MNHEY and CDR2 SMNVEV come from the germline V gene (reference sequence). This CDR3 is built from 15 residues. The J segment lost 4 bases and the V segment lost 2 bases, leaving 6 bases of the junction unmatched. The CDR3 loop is CASSLLSDRPDTQYF. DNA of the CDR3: TGTGCCAGCAGTTTACTCTCGGACAGGCCAGATACGCAGTATTTT.

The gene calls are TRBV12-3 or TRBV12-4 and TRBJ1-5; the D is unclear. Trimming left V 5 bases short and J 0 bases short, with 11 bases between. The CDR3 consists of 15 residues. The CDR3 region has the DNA TGTGCCAGCAGTCCCTCGGGGAGTAGCAATCAGCCCCAGCATTTT. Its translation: CASSPSGSSNQPQHF.

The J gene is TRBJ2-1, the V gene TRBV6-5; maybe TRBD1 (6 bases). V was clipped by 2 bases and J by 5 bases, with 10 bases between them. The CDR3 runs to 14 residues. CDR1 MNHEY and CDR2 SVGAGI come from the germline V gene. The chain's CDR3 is CASSYGGHHNEQFF. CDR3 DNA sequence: TGTGCCAGCAGTTACGGGGGACACCACAATGAGCAGTTCTTC.

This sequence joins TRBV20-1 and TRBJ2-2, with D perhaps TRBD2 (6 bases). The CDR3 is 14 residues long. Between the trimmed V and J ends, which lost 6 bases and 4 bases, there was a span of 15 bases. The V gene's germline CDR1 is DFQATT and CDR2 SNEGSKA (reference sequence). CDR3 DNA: TGCAGTGCGGCGGGACCGGTGAGCACCGGGGAGCTGTTTTTT. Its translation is CSAAGPVSTGELFF.

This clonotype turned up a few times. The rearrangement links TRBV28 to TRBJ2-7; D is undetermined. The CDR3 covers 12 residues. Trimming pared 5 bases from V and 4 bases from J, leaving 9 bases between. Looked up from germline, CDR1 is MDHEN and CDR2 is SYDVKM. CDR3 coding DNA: TGTGCCAGCAGTACAGACAATTACGAGCAGTACGTC. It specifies CASSTDNYEQYV.

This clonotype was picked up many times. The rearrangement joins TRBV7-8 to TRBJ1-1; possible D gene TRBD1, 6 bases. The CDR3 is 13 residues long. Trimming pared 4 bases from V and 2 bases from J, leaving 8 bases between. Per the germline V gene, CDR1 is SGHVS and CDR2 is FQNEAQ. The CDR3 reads CASSSRGNTEAFF. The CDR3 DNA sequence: TGTGCCAGCAGCTCCAGGGGAAACACTGAAGCTTTCTTT.